These 24 T cell receptor beta chains were sequenced from one sample in a study of PD-1 blockade in classical Hodgkin lymphoma. Each patient's relapse followed autologous stem cell transplantation, and brentuximab vedotin exposure varied. Sequencing used immunoSEQ multiplex PCR; TCRdb keeps in-frame clones, though not all of them. Of about 85,000 clones listed, 85% to 95% are singletons. The material was peripheral blood mononuclear cells (PBMCs), obtained before the second cycle of nivolumab. These receptors originate from a human donor with classical Hodgkin lymphoma.

V and J are TRBV5-1 and TRBJ2-2; TRBD2 matches at 12 bases. This CDR3 spans 16 amino acids. J gave up 4 bases and V 4 bases, and 5 bases lay outside the gene matches. Germline CDR1 reads SGHRS; CDR2 reads YFSETQ. CDR3 DNA sequence: TGCGCCAGCAGCAATCGGACTAGCGGGGTCACCGGGGAGCTGTTTTTT. Its translation is CASSNRTSGVTGELFF. Looking up the rest from reference TRBV5-1 and TRBJ2-2 gives the full variable domain: KAGVTQTPRYLIKTRGQQVTLSCSPISGHRSVSWYQQTPGQGLQFLFEYFSETQRNKGNFPGRFSGRQFSNSRSEMNVSTLELGDSALYLCASSNRTSGVTGELFFGEGSRLTVL.

The rearrangement uses TRBV29-1 and TRBJ2-1; TRBD1 matches at 9 bases. This CDR3 is 15 amino acids long. The ends lost 1 base at V and 9 bases at J; junction bases unmatched: 10. CDR1 and CDR2 from the germline V gene are SQVTM and ANQGSEA. CDR3 region: CSVEAGTGFVPEQFF. Here the CDR3 DNA reads TGCAGCGTTGAAGCCGGGACAGGGTTCGTACCTGAGCAGTTCTTC.

This chain uses TRBV9 with TRBJ2-3, with 14 bases fitting TRBD2. With 4 bases clipped from V and 5 bases from J, the junction kept 6 bases outside the gene matches. The CDR3 has 16 amino acids. CDR1 and CDR2 from the germline V gene are SGDLS and YYNGEE. Here the CDR3 reads CASSWGLAGAGDTQYF. CDR3 in DNA: TGTGCCAGCAGCTGGGGACTAGCGGGGGCCGGAGATACGCAGTATTTT. The variable domain in full, with the rest retrieved from reference TRBV9 and TRBJ2-3, is DSGVTQTPKHLITATGQRVTLRCSPRSGDLSVYWYQQSLDQGLQFLIQYYNGEERAKGNILERFSAQQFPDLHSELNLSSLELGDSALYFCASSWGLAGAGDTQYFGPGTRLTVL.

This chain connects TRBV28 to TRBJ2-7; 9 bases are a match to TRBD1. From germline, CDR1 is MDHEN and CDR2 SYDVKM. V lost 4 bases and J lost 3; bases outside the gene matches: 13. The CDR3 has 17 residues. The CDR3 spells CASSWPSPGQGHYEQYF. The CDR3 DNA is TGTGCCAGCAGTTGGCCCTCACCGGGACAGGGACACTACGAGCAGTACTTC.

J is TRBJ2-1 and V is TRBV5-4; D ambiguous. CDR1 and CDR2 (germline): SGHNT, YYREEE (reference sequence). With 4 bases removed from V and 3 bases from J, the gap between germline ends came to 5 bases. The CDR3 covers 12 residues. CDR3 bases: TGTGCCAGCAGCCCATACTACAATGAGCAGTTCTTC. Its protein is CASSPYYNEQFF.

The chain couples TRBV6-1 to TRBJ1-4, with TRBD1 identical over 11 bases. V shed 6 bases and J 8 bases; nucleotides not matched to a gene: 5. Looked up from germline, CDR1 is MNHNS and CDR2 is SASEGT. The CDR3 spans 14 residues. For the CDR3, the DNA is TGTGCCAGCAGCACCCGGACAGGGGGCGAAAAACTGTTTTTT. It specifies CASSTRTGGEKLFF.

V usage is TRBV30 and J usage is TRBJ2-5, with 7 bases identical to TRBD1. The germline gives CDR1 GTSNPN, CDR2 SVGIG (reference sequence). V shed 4 bases and J 5 bases; nucleotides not matched to a gene: 4. The CDR3 consists of 12 residues. This CDR3 reads CAWNQGDETQYF. Here the CDR3 DNA reads TGTGCCTGGAATCAGGGGGATGAGACCCAGTACTTC.

The J gene is TRBJ2-2, the V gene TRBV7-9; TRBD2 matches at 12 bases. Germline lookup yields CDR1 SEHNR and CDR2 FQNEAQ (reference sequence). The CDR3 is 16 amino acids. The trim removed 6 bases at V and 2 bases at J, leaving 4 bases unmatched. CDR3 residues: CASSSGLAGNTGELFF. The CDR3 coding sequence is TGTGCCAGCAGTTCTGGACTAGCGGGAAACACCGGGGAGCTGTTTTTT.

This chain connects TRBV7-8 to TRBJ2-7, with 7 bases fitting TRBD1. CDR3 size: 17 residues. Unmatched junction bases numbered 14, after V lost 4 bases and J lost 2 bases. Germline assignment: CDR1 SGHVS and CDR2 FQNEAQ. CDR3 in amino acids: CASSSATRAGGPYEQYF. The CDR3 bases are TGTGCCAGCAGCTCCGCCACACGGGCAGGGGGACCCTACGAGCAGTACTTC.

The chain uses TRBV10-3 and TRBJ2-7, with 8 bases that match TRBD2. V lost 6 bases, J lost 0 bases, and 4 bases stayed unmatched. Germline CDR1 ENHRY, CDR2 SYGVKD. CDR3 length: 14 residues. CDR3 region: CAIRAGRASYEQYF. The CDR3 DNA reads as TGTGCCATCAGGGCCGGGAGGGCCTCCTACGAGCAGTACTTC.

The table lists this clone with a count of one. The chain carries TRBV9 and TRBJ2-7; TRBD2 is a possible D gene (6 bases). From germline, CDR1 is SGDLS and CDR2 YYNGEE. The ends were cut back, 0 bases at V and 6 bases at J, with 19 bases in the middle. CDR3 length equals 16 residues. The CDR3 spells CASSVGGTGLASEQYF. The CDR3 DNA reads as TGTGCCAGCAGCGTAGGTGGGACGGGACTCGCTAGCGAGCAGTACTTC.

This chain connects TRBV5-1 to TRBJ2-7; 9 nucleotides agree with TRBD2. The CDR3 extends over 15 amino acids. Germline V CDR1 and CDR2: SGHRS, YFSETQ. V was clipped by 0 bases and J by 7 bases; unmatched bases: 8. The CDR3 nucleotides are TGCGCCAGCAGCTTGGGCGGGAGGGCTGGTTTGGAGCAGTACTTC. Translation: CASSLGGRAGLEQYF.

A note on this clone: The sample has other DNA sequences that encode this CDR3 too. The J gene is TRBJ2-3, the V gene TRBV2, with 8 bases matching TRBD2. The length of the CDR3 is 13 residues. CDR1 is SNHLY and CDR2 is FYNNEI in the germline V gene. V gave up 6 bases and J gave up 1 base; unmatched junction bases: 0. DNA of the CDR3: TGTGCCAGCAGACTAGCGGGCACAGATACGCAGTATTTT. This sequence encodes CASRLAGTDTQYF.

The chain combines TRBV7-3 with TRBJ2-7, with D unclear. This CDR3 contains 13 residues. Germline V lookup: CDR1 SGHTA, CDR2 FQGTGA. V was pared by 4 bases and J by 0 bases, with 7 bases between. This chain's CDR3 is CASSSDPSYEQYF. As DNA, the CDR3 is TGTGCCAGCAGCTCCGACCCCTCCTACGAGCAGTACTTC.

CDR3 sequence (DNA): TGTGCCAGCAGTTCCTTCCCACAGGGGAGCTCCTACGAGCAGTACTTC. Translated, it gives CASSSFPQGSSYEQYF. This chain links TRBV27 with TRBJ2-7, with 7 bases lining up with TRBD1. The V gene end was trimmed by 4 bases and the J gene end by 0 bases; junction bases not matched to a gene: 9. Germline CDR1 is MNHEY and CDR2 is SMNVEV (reference sequence). This CDR3 is built from 16 residues.

The J gene is TRBJ2-1, the V gene TRBV27; D possibly corresponds to TRBD2 (5 bases). V lost 8 bases and J 3 bases, leaving 5 bases between the germline ends. There are 11 residues in the CDR3. Germline lookup yields CDR1 MNHEY and CDR2 SMNVEV (reference sequence). CDR3 nucleotide sequence: TGTGCCAGCCGGGGCTACAATGAGCAGTTCTTC. Translating it yields CASRGYNEQFF.

This clone was picked up one time. This chain joins TRBV7-9 and TRBJ2-1, with D uncertain. CDR3 length: 11 residues. Germline values: CDR1 SEHNR, CDR2 FQNEAQ (reference sequence). Trimming stripped 3 bases from V and 6 bases from J, with 3 bases between. DNA of the CDR3: TGTGCCAGCAGCTTTCGCAATGAGCAGTTCTTC. Its translation: CASSFRNEQFF.

The V call is TRBV11-2, the J call TRBJ2-7, with 11 bases fitting TRBD2. Per the germline V gene, CDR1 is SGHAT and CDR2 is FQNNGV. V lost 2 bases, J lost 3 bases, and 12 bases stayed unmatched. This CDR3 contains 18 residues. The CDR3 DNA is TGTGCCAGCAGCTTAATTTCAGGGACTAGCGGCGGATTCTACGAGCAGTACTTC. This encodes CASSLISGTSGGFYEQYF.

J is TRBJ2-6 and V is TRBV10-3, with D unresolved. Trimming removed 0 bases at V and 0 bases at J, with 6 bases between. CDR1 is ENHRY, CDR2 SYGVKD, per germline. The CDR3 loop spans 16 amino acids. CDR3 sequence: CAISESMSSGANVLTF. CDR3 coding DNA: TGTGCCATCAGTGAGTCGATGTCCTCTGGGGCCAACGTCCTGACTTTC.

The V call is TRBV19, the J call TRBJ2-5, with 9 bases identical to TRBD1. Germline V gene data show CDR1 as LNHDA and CDR2 as SQIVND (reference sequence). The CDR3 length is 15 residues. V lost 5 bases to trimming and J lost 5 bases; unmatched junction nucleotides: 9. The chain's CDR3 is CASSETGGDRETQYF. The CDR3 coding sequence is TGTGCCAGTAGTGAGACAGGGGGGGACCGGGAGACCCAGTACTTC.

The chain employs TRBV6-5 and TRBJ2-7; TRBD1 agrees at 7 bases. The V segment lost 7 bases and the J segment 0 bases; nucleotides outside the gene matches: 9. Germline V gene lookup returns CDR1 MNHEY and CDR2 SVGAGI. CDR3 length equals 15 residues. CDR3 sequence: CASNKPGQSSYEQYF. Here the CDR3 DNA reads TGTGCCAGCAATAAACCGGGACAGAGCTCCTACGAGCAGTACTTC.

J is TRBJ2-3 and V is TRBV19, with 8 bases lining up with TRBD1. CDR1 is LNHDA and CDR2 is SQIVND in the germline V gene (reference sequence). The V gene end was trimmed by 10 bases and the J gene end by 5 bases; junction bases not matched to a gene: 8. The CDR3 consists of 13 residues. In nucleotides, the CDR3 is TGTGCCACCCAACAGGGGGGAGAAGATACGCAGTATTTT. Encoded protein: CATQQGGEDTQYF. The whole variable domain, remainder taken from reference TRBV19 and TRBJ2-3, is DGGITQSPKYLFRKEGQNVTLSCEQNLNHDAMYWYRQDPGQGLRLIYYSQIVNDFQKGDIAEGYSVSREKKESFPLTVTSAQKNPTAFYLCATQQGGEDTQYFGPGTRLTVL.

V is TRBV7-3 and J is TRBJ2-2; D not certain. From germline, CDR1 is SGHTA and CDR2 FQGTGA. The length of the CDR3 is 17 residues. Trimming removed 1 base at V and 6 bases at J, with 18 bases between. The CDR3 coding sequence is TGTGCCAGCAGCTTAAAGGGTTTGGGTGATCCTCCCGGGGAGCTGTTTTTT. Protein sequence: CASSLKGLGDPPGELFF.

This rearrangement joins TRBV6-5 to TRBJ1-1; 8 nucleotides line up with TRBD1. Germline V lookup: CDR1 MNHEY, CDR2 SVGAGI. V dropped 6 bases and J dropped 1; count of bases not matched to a gene: 1. The CDR3 contains 13 residues. The DNA of the CDR3 is TGTGCCAGCAGGGGGACAGGGAACACTGAAGCTTTCTTT. This codes for CASRGTGNTEAFF.